This record concerns one T cell receptor beta chain sequence. Compared with the rest of its sample, this clonotype is medium-sized (0.01 to 0.1%). Its antigen specificity is not known. Base-call qualities are not available, and no considerably larger clone is one nucleotide away. The run used an Illumina MiSeq. Starting from the raw public reads, TCRdb applied fastp trimming at Q25, assembled clones with MiXCR and retained in-frame beta chains. Identical CDR3 protein sequences are pooled into one entry, listed with their most common genes and DNA. In this sample the table shows over 4,000 distinct CDR3 sequences, 9% to 10% of which occur a single time. Of the sample, roughly 33% falls within the top ten clones. The record originates from a study. The junction carries 18 bases between V and J, which are trimmed by 7 bases and 5 bases respectively. Its CDR3 holds 13 amino acids, cysteine through phenylalanine. This entry keeps only the CDR3 DNA: 39 bases, framed from base 1. The germline V gene sets CDR1 to SQVTM and CDR2 to ANQGSEA.

This clonotype was obtained from a human donor with rheumatoid arthritis. The chain is made from TRBV29-1 and TRBJ2-7; the D region is possibly TRBD1 or TRBD2, each matching across 5 bases. Material for sequencing was CD4+ T cells from peripheral blood. The DNA sequence is TGCAGCGCCCCGGGGCTTGGAGGCAACGAGCAGTACTTC. Translation gives CSAPGLGGNEQYF.